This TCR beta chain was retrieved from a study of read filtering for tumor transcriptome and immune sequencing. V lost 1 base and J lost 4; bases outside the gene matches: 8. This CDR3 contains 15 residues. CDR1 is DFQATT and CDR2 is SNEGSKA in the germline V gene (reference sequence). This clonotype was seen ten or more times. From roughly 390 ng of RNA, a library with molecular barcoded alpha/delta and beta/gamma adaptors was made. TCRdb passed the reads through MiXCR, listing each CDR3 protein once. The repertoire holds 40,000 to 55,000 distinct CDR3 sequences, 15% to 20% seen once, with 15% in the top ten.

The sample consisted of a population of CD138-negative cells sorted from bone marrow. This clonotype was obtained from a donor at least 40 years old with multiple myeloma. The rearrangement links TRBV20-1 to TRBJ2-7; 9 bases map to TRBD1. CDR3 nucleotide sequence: TGCAGTGCTAGAGCGCGTGCACAGGGGGCATACGAGCAGTACTTC. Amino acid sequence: CSARARAQGAYEQYF.